The next 6 T cell receptor beta chains were all read from a single sample in a study of T-cell reconstitution after alpha-beta-depleted transplantation in children. Unique molecular identifiers were incorporated during preparation of the TCRbeta library. TCRdb recomputed calls from the PCR reads with MiXCR, one row per CDR3 protein. The sample yields 250,000 to 400,000 distinct CDR3 sequences, over 20% seen once. This specimen was PBMCs, mostly from graft donor cells, taken 180 days after TCRalphabeta/CD19-depleted stem cell transplant. The origin of the receptors is a male patient between 5 and 17 years old who had a stem cell transplant for acute lymphoblastic leukemia, so the T cells may come from the graft donor.

The sample holds a few counts of this clonotype. The gene calls are TRBV28 and TRBJ1-3; D perhaps matches TRBD1 (6 bases). CDR3 length equals 16 residues. The germline V and J ends were trimmed by 6 bases and 0 bases, with 15 bases remaining between them. Germline CDR1 reads MDHEN; CDR2 reads SYDVKM. The CDR3 nucleotides read TGTGCCAGCAGCCGATCGACAGGCCGCTCTGGAAACACCATATATTTT. This gives the protein CASSRSTGRSGNTIYF.

V and J are TRBV6-1 and TRBJ2-4, with a weak D call TRBD2 (5 bases). Germline V gives CDR1 MNHNS, CDR2 SASEGT. The V gene lost 6 bases and the J gene lost 6 bases, with 21 bases spanning the gap. This CDR3 is 16 amino acids long. The CDR3 loop reads CASREEPQVRVNIQYF. CDR3 DNA sequence: TGTGCCAGCAGGGAGGAGCCCCAGGTGCGAGTAAACATTCAGTACTTC.

V gene TRBV20-1 combines with J gene TRBJ1-6; unclear D gene. There are 17 residues in the CDR3. The germline V gene encodes CDR1 DFQATT and CDR2 SNEGSKA (reference sequence). Between the trimmed V and J ends, which lost 0 bases and 7 bases, there was a span of 19 bases. The CDR3 loop reads CSARDLRVTAGNSPLHF. The CDR3 coding sequence is TGCAGTGCTAGAGATCTGAGGGTCACCGCGGGGAATTCACCCCTCCACTTT.

This clonotype was counted between two and nine times. The rearrangement uses TRBV12-3 or TRBV12-4 and TRBJ1-5, with TRBD1 as a possible D gene (6 bases). The CDR3 consists of 14 residues. Trimming stripped 8 bases from V and 1 base from J, with 12 bases between. This chain's CDR3 is CASAGQFSNQPQHF. CDR3 nucleotide sequence: TGTGCCAGCGCCGGACAGTTCAGCAATCAGCCCCAGCATTTT.

This clonotype was detected only a few times. This chain joins TRBV4-1 and TRBJ2-7; TRBD2 agrees at 9 bases. Germline V gene sequence: CDR1 MGHRA, CDR2 YSYEKL. Germline trimming cut 4 bases from V and 3 bases from J; bases unmatched to any gene: 16. The CDR3 runs to 18 residues. This chain's CDR3 is CASSLPPYSGGLHYEQYF. CDR3 nucleotides: TGCGCCAGCAGCCTACCCCCATATAGCGGGGGACTCCACTACGAGCAGTACTTC.

This clonotype was counted between two and nine times. V and J are TRBV20-1 and TRBJ1-2; D ambiguous. Germline loops: CDR1 DFQATT, CDR2 SNEGSKA (reference sequence). V was pared by 4 bases and J by 4 bases, with 7 bases between. The CDR3 covers 11 residues. CDR3 sequence: CSATLPYGYTF. DNA of the CDR3: TGCAGTGCTACCCTACCCTATGGCTACACCTTC.